The rows below give T cell receptor beta chains drawn from one sample of a study of CD8+CD57+ T cells in acquired aplastic anemia. TCRdb reanalysed the reads using MiXCR and keeps one entry per CDR3 protein. This sample has 180,000 or so distinct CDR3 sequences, with roughly 60% found just once. What was sequenced was sorted CD4+, CD8+, or CD8+CD57+ T cells (not recorded which) from PBMCs. These receptor sequences come from a human donor with aplastic anemia. The CDR3 runs from the conserved cysteine through the conserved F or W. A D gene is named only where the DNA matches it firmly. Clone size, where shown, is once, few, many, or a class for clones that have expanded.

D: -; J: TRBJ2-7; V: TRBV5-6; size: -; CDR3: CASSFGAVPGEQYF; DNA: TGTGCCAGCAGCTTCGGAGCGGTGCCGGGCGAGCAGTACTTC
D: -; J: TRBJ2-7; V: TRBV5-1; size: many; CDR3: CASSLGGGSISISYEQYF; DNA: TGCGCCAGCAGCCTGGGAGGGGGCTCAATTTCAATCTCCTACGAGCAGTACTTC
D: TRBD1; J: TRBJ1-2; V: TRBV29-1; size: -; CDR3: CSALRTGTHGYTF; DNA: TGCAGCGCGCTACGGACAGGGACTCATGGCTACACCTTC
D: -; J: TRBJ1-6; V: TRBV10-2; size: -; CDR3: CASSKPPLGNSPLHF; DNA: TGCGCCAGCAGTAAGCCTCCCCTAGGGAACTCACCCCTCCACTTT
D: -; J: TRBJ2-7; V: TRBV12-3/TRBV12-4; size: -; CDR3: CASRGDSTEQYF; DNA: TGTGCCAGCAGGGGAGACAGCACCGAGCAGTACTTC
D: -; J: TRBJ1-4; V: TRBV10-3; size: many; CDR3: CAISASLLSDEKLFF; DNA: TGTGCCATCAGTGCATCCTTGTTGTCTGATGAAAAACTGTTTTTT
D: -; J: TRBJ1-5; V: TRBV24-1; size: -; CDR3: CASSRPGSNQPQHF; DNA: TGTGCCAGCAGCCGACCGGGGAGCAATCAGCCCCAGCATTTT
D: -; J: TRBJ1-6; V: TRBV5-8; size: many; CDR3: CASSLWGQSPLHF; DNA: TGTGCCAGCAGCTTGTGGGGTCAATCACCCCTCCACTTT
D: TRBD1; J: TRBJ2-7; V: TRBV2; size: -; CDR3: CASSEGGGTGSYEQYF; DNA: TGTGCCAGCAGTGAAGGTGGAGGGACAGGCTCCTACGAGCAGTACTTC
D: -; J: TRBJ1-2; V: TRBV7-9; size: -; CDR3: CASSLWGAYGYTF; DNA: TGTGCCAGCAGCTTGTGGGGGGCCTATGGCTACACCTTC
D: TRBD1; J: TRBJ1-1; V: TRBV19; size: -; CDR3: CASSIAQGARGTEAFF; DNA: TGTGCCAGTAGTATAGCCCAGGGGGCGAGAGGCACTGAAGCTTTCTTT
D: TRBD1; J: TRBJ1-5; V: TRBV2; size: -; CDR3: CASSEGGTVQPQHF; DNA: TGTGCCAGCAGTGAAGGAGGGACAGTTCAGCCCCAGCATTTT
D: TRBD2; J: TRBJ2-5; V: TRBV7-2; size: -; CDR3: CASSRPVGGGGGRTQYF; DNA: TGTGCCAGCAGCCGTCCCGTGGGCGGGGGAGGCGGGAGAACCCAGTACTTC
D: -; J: TRBJ1-1; V: TRBV7-6; size: -; CDR3: CASSLGHGDTEAFF; DNA: TGTGCCAGCAGCTTAGGTCACGGGGACACTGAAGCTTTCTTT
D: -; J: TRBJ2-5; V: TRBV7-2; size: once; CDR3: CASSQKGSDTRETQYF; DNA: TGTGCCAGCAGCCAAAAGGGGAGTGACACACGGGAGACCCAGTACTTC
D: TRBD1; J: TRBJ2-7; V: TRBV5-1; size: -; CDR3: CASSSDRANEQYF; DNA: TGCGCCAGCAGCTCGGACAGGGCGAACGAGCAGTACTTC
D: -; J: TRBJ2-5; V: TRBV12-3/TRBV12-4; size: -; CDR3: CASSLAGVKTQYF; DNA: TGTGCCAGCAGTTTAGCAGGGGTGAAGACCCAGTACTTC
D: TRBD1; J: TRBJ2-7; V: TRBV9; size: many; CDR3: CASSLGQDSYEQYF; DNA: TGTGCCAGCAGCTTAGGACAGGACTCCTACGAGCAGTACTTC
D: -; J: TRBJ1-2; V: TRBV20-1; size: -; CDR3: CSAPPRWGEDYGYTF; DNA: TGCAGTGCTCCACCTAGGTGGGGTGAAGACTATGGCTACACCTTC
D: -; J: TRBJ1-1; V: TRBV7-3; size: -; CDR3: CASSWIKNTEAFF; DNA: TGTGCCAGCAGTTGGATTAAGAACACTGAAGCTTTCTTT
D: -; J: TRBJ1-5; V: TRBV19; size: once; CDR3: CASKGDTGGAVMSNQPQHF; DNA: TGTGCCAGTAAGGGTGACACCGGGGGCGCAGTCATGAGCAATCAGCCCCAGCATTTT
D: TRBD1; J: TRBJ1-6; V: TRBV4-1; size: -; CDR3: CASSQEQGEVNSPLHF; DNA: TGCGCCAGCAGCCAAGAACAGGGGGAAGTAAATTCACCCCTCCACTTT
D: TRBD2; J: TRBJ2-3; V: TRBV7-2; size: -; CDR3: CASGLAGGTQYF; DNA: TGTGCCAGCGGGCTAGCGGGAGGCACGCAGTATTTT
D: -; J: TRBJ1-2; V: TRBV2; size: few; CDR3: CASSVFDGYTF; DNA: TGTGCCAGCAGTGTATTCGATGGCTACACCTTC
D: TRBD1; J: TRBJ1-1; V: TRBV5-1; size: many; CDR3: CASSSSGTANTEAFF; DNA: TGCGCCAGCAGCTCTTCCGGGACAGCGAACACTGAAGCTTTCTTT
D: -; J: TRBJ1-1; V: TRBV7-6; size: many; CDR3: CASSSGPNTEAFF; DNA: TGTGCCAGCAGCTCGGGTCCGAACACTGAAGCTTTCTTT
D: TRBD1; J: TRBJ2-7; V: TRBV15; size: -; CDR3: CATSRRQGGSYEQYF; DNA: TGTGCCACCAGCAGAAGACAGGGGGGCTCCTACGAGCAGTACTTC
D: -; J: TRBJ1-2; V: TRBV5-4; size: many; CDR3: CASSFDLGNYGYTF; DNA: TGTGCCAGCAGCTTTGATCTGGGAAACTATGGCTACACCTTC
D: -; J: TRBJ1-5; V: TRBV27; size: many; CDR3: CASSPGLYQPQHF; DNA: TGTGCCAGCAGTCCAGGGTTGTATCAGCCCCAGCATTTT
D: -; J: TRBJ1-1; V: TRBV7-8; size: -; CDR3: CASSLAHTEAFF; DNA: TGTGCCAGCAGCTTAGCGCACACTGAAGCTTTCTTT
D: TRBD1; J: TRBJ2-5; V: TRBV27; size: -; CDR3: CASSLSTGAVLETQYF; DNA: TGTGCCAGCAGTTTATCCACAGGGGCAGTGTTGGAGACCCAGTACTTC
D: TRBD1; J: TRBJ2-5; V: TRBV2; size: -; CDR3: CASRADRGPTETQYF; DNA: TGTGCCAGCAGGGCCGACAGGGGGCCCACAGAGACCCAGTACTTC
D: -; J: TRBJ2-7; V: TRBV7-9; size: many; CDR3: CASSPKTGSEQYF; DNA: TGTGCCAGCAGCCCAAAAACAGGGAGTGAGCAGTACTTC
D: TRBD1; J: TRBJ1-2; V: TRBV20-1; size: -; CDR3: CSARERDRTYGYTF; DNA: TGCAGTGCTAGAGAAAGGGACAGGACTTATGGCTACACCTTC
D: TRBD1; J: TRBJ2-7; V: TRBV5-1; size: -; CDR3: CASSLGTDLSSYEQYF; DNA: TGCGCCAGCAGCTTAGGGACAGATCTATCCTCCTACGAGCAGTACTTC
D: TRBD1; J: TRBJ1-6; V: TRBV12-3/TRBV12-4; size: -; CDR3: CASTRQGASPLHF; DNA: TGTGCCAGCACGCGACAGGGGGCTTCACCCCTCCACTTT
D: -; J: TRBJ2-4; V: TRBV28; size: -; CDR3: CASSLLPSHIRYF; DNA: TGTGCCAGCAGTTTATTGCCGTCGCACATTCGGTACTTC
D: -; J: TRBJ1-2; V: TRBV24-1; size: few; CDR3: CATSYRSGYGYTF; DNA: TGTGCCACCAGCTACAGGAGCGGCTATGGCTACACCTTC
D: -; J: TRBJ2-3; V: TRBV7-9; size: many; CDR3: CASSPNSQGSTDTQYF; DNA: TGTGCCAGCAGCCCCAACTCACAGGGAAGCACAGATACGCAGTATTTT
D: TRBD2; J: TRBJ2-1; V: TRBV7-7; size: many; CDR3: CASSSGEGGEQFF; DNA: TGTGCTAGCAGCTCGGGGGAGGGAGGTGAGCAGTTCTTC
D: TRBD1; J: TRBJ1-5; V: TRBV19; size: many; CDR3: CASSIGDRVFSNQPQHF; DNA: TGTGCCAGTAGTATAGGGGACAGGGTATTTAGCAATCAGCCCCAGCATTTT
D: -; J: TRBJ1-5; V: TRBV20-1; size: -; CDR3: CSAAGQPNQPQHF; DNA: TGCAGTGCTGCGGGGCAGCCCAATCAGCCCCAGCATTTT
D: TRBD2; J: TRBJ2-2; V: TRBV7-2; size: -; CDR3: CASSPALAGGSTGELFF; DNA: TGTGCCAGCAGCCCGGCGTTAGCGGGGGGATCCACCGGGGAGCTGTTTTTT
D: -; J: TRBJ2-7; V: TRBV20-1; size: few; CDR3: CSASDGTSYEQYF; DNA: TGCAGTGCTAGTGACGGGACGAGCTACGAGCAGTATTTC
D: -; J: TRBJ2-2; V: TRBV20-1; size: once; CDR3: CSARIAGKGTGELFF; DNA: TGCAGTGCTAGAATTGCGGGAAAGGGCACCGGGGAGCTGTTTTTT